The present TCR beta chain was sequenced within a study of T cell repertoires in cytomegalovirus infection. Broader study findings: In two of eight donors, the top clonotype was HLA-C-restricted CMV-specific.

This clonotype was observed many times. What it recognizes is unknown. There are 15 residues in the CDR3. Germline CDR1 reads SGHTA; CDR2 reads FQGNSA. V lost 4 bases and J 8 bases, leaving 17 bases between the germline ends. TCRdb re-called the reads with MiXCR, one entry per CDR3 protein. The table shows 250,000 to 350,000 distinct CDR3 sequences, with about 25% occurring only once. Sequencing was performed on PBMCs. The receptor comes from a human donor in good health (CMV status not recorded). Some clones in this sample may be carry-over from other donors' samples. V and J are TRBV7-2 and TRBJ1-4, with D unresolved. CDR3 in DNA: TGTGCCAGCAGCTCTCCGCGGAAGGGAGAGGAAAAACTGTTTTTT. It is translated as CASSSPRKGEEKLFF.